These 27 T cell receptor beta chains originate from one sample sequenced in a study of CD8 T cells in ankylosing spondylitis. TCRdb re-called the 5' RACE reads with MiXCR, one entry per CDR3 protein. Among 270,000 or so distinct CDR3 sequences, about a sixth were seen once, and the ten largest hold roughly a third. Source material: blood, either unsorted or a sorted T cell fraction (not recorded which). The receptors come from a male donor with ankylosing spondylitis or in good health (not recorded which).

This clonotype appeared a few times. The chain links TRBV15 to TRBJ1-2; 7 positions match TRBD1. CDR1 and CDR2 (germline): LNHNV, YYDKDF (reference sequence). The ends lost 4 bases at V and 4 bases at J; junction bases unmatched: 9. The CDR3 sequence is 15 residues long. The CDR3 DNA follows: TGTGCCACCAGCACCCAGGGGGGAGGCGGCTATGGCTACACCTTC. Its translation is CATSTQGGGGYGYTF.

The sample holds one count of this clonotype. One end of the junction fails to match germline, which may point to a read error. CDR3 in amino acids: CASSLSRDTQYF. CDR3 DNA sequence: TGTGCCAGCAGCTTAAGCAGAGATACGCAGTATTTT. The V gene is TRBV7-2, the J gene TRBJ2-3; D not certain. CDR3 size: 12 residues. CDR1 is SGHTA and CDR2 is FQGNSA in the germline V gene.

The chain joins TRBV20-1 to TRBJ2-7; tentative D call: TRBD2 (6 bases). V was clipped by 0 bases and J by 0 bases, with 15 bases between them. CDR1 and CDR2 from the germline V gene are DFQATT and SNEGSKA (reference sequence). The CDR3 is made up of 16 amino acids. In DNA form, the CDR3 reads TGCAGTGCTAGAGAGGCCGGGACTCCCATCTCCTACGAGCAGTACTTC. It specifies CSAREAGTPISYEQYF.

This clonotype occurred many times. The chain links TRBV4-1 to TRBJ2-1, with D maybe TRBD1 (6 bases). V was cut by 2 bases and J by 8 bases, with 13 bases left in between. Germline V gene sequence: CDR1 MGHRA, CDR2 YSYEKL. The CDR3 is 14 amino acids. The CDR3 protein is CASSQRGGADEQFF. The CDR3 DNA sequence: TGCGCCAGCAGCCAAAGAGGGGGTGCGGATGAGCAGTTCTTC.

The chain recombines TRBV6-2 or TRBV6-3 with TRBJ2-2, with 8 bases lining up with TRBD1. Losses at the gene ends were 5 bases for V and 6 bases for J; bases not matched to a gene: 5. CDR1 is MNHEY and CDR2 is SVGEGT in the germline V gene. CDR3 length: 14 residues. DNA of the CDR3: TGTGCCAGCAGTCGCGCGACAGGGGCCGGGGAGCTGTTTTTT. It codes for CASSRATGAGELFF.

The J gene is TRBJ2-7, the V gene TRBV13, with TRBD1 matching 7 bases. CDR1 and CDR2 from the germline V gene are PRHDT and FYEKMQ (reference sequence). The CDR3 consists of 14 residues. Trimming removed 4 bases from V and 4 bases from J; junction bases left unmatched: 7. The CDR3 here is CASSSPGQLYEQYF. In DNA, the CDR3 is TGTGCCAGCAGCTCGCCGGGACAGCTATACGAGCAGTACTTC.

The chain uses TRBV28 and TRBJ2-1, with 7 nucleotides matching TRBD2. V shed 5 bases, J shed 0 bases, and the junction held 4 bases outside the gene matches. The CDR3 loop spans 15 amino acids. Germline V CDR1 and CDR2: MDHEN, SYDVKM. The CDR3 loop reads CASSRRESSYNEQFF. CDR3 bases: TGTGCCAGCAGTAGGCGGGAGAGCTCCTACAATGAGCAGTTCTTC.

V gene TRBV28 combines with J gene TRBJ2-5, with D hard to call. Germline V gene data show CDR1 as MDHEN and CDR2 as SYDVKM. The CDR3 totals 14 residues. The V end was cut by 0 bases, the J end by 0 bases, with 5 bases between. The CDR3 DNA follows: TGTGCCAGCAGTTTATGGGAGTACCAAGAGACCCAGTACTTC. This sequence encodes CASSLWEYQETQYF.

This rearrangement joins TRBV4-3 to TRBJ2-1, with TRBD1 matching over 7 bases. Looked up from germline, CDR1 is LGHNA and CDR2 is YSLEER. This CDR3 is built from 16 residues. J gave up 3 bases and V 2 bases, and 7 bases lay outside the gene matches. The CDR3 DNA reads as TGCGCCAGCAGCCAACAGACGAGGGGGCACTACAATGAGCAGTTCTTC. Protein product: CASSQQTRGHYNEQFF.

This clonotype was observed at least ten times. The V and J genes are TRBV4-1 and TRBJ2-3; 9 bases are shared with TRBD1. The CDR3 covers 16 residues. Germline CDR1 reads MGHRA; CDR2 reads YSYEKL. The V segment lost 5 bases and the J segment 3 bases; nucleotides outside the gene matches: 9. Here the CDR3 DNA reads TGCGCCAGCAGCTCCTCTCCCGGGACAGGGACAGATACGCAGTATTTT. Its protein product is CASSSSPGTGTDTQYF.

V is TRBV4-3 and J is TRBJ2-7; tentatively, D is TRBD1 (5 bases). Germline values: CDR1 LGHNA, CDR2 YSLEER. The CDR3 totals 14 residues. V dropped 0 bases and J dropped 3 bases, with 9 bases sitting between them. CDR3: CASSQDLGLYEQYF. The CDR3 region has the DNA TGCGCCAGCAGCCAAGATCTGGGGCTCTACGAGCAGTACTTC.

There are a few counts of this clonotype. The chain employs TRBV30 and TRBJ2-1; D unresolved. CDR1 is GTSNPN and CDR2 is SVGIG in the germline V gene (reference sequence). Trimming pared 5 bases from V and 1 base from J, leaving 9 bases between. CDR3 length: 13 residues. The CDR3 DNA is TGTGCCTGGGGCCCTAGGTCCTACAATGAGCAGTTCTTC. Encoded protein: CAWGPRSYNEQFF.

The chain uses TRBV6-2 or TRBV6-3 and TRBJ1-1; D possibly corresponds to TRBD1 (5 bases). The CDR3 sequence is 14 residues long. V shed 6 bases and J shed 0 bases, with 11 bases lying between them. Germline CDR1 MNHEY, CDR2 SVGEGT. The CDR3 is CASSGTAMNTEAFF. CDR3 DNA sequence: TGTGCCAGCAGCGGGACGGCGATGAACACTGAAGCTTTCTTT.

This clonotype was counted a few times. The chain has TRBV7-2 and TRBJ2-3; TRBD1 agrees at 7 bases. Germline V gene lookup returns CDR1 SGHTA and CDR2 FQGNSA. The CDR3 sequence is 16 residues long. V was pared by 7 bases and J by 2 bases, with 12 bases of the junction left unmatched. The CDR3 sequence: CASTPREGAVTDTQYF. CDR3 DNA sequence: TGTGCCAGCACCCCCCGAGAGGGGGCGGTCACAGATACGCAGTATTTT.

This clonotype was counted only a few times. This chain connects TRBV7-9 to TRBJ1-5; no firm D call. The ends were cut back, 11 bases at V and 7 bases at J, with 12 bases in the middle. This CDR3 has 11 residues. Germline V gene data show CDR1 as SEHNR and CDR2 as FQNEAQ (reference sequence). The CDR3 reads CARVRCQPQHF. CDR3 in DNA: TGTGCCCGCGTGAGGTGCCAGCCCCAGCATTTT.

The chain uses TRBV4-1 and TRBJ2-1; D is undetermined. The length of the CDR3 is 17 residues. The V end was cut by 4 bases, the J end by 2 bases, with 18 bases between. Looked up from germline, CDR1 is MGHRA and CDR2 is YSYEKL. The CDR3, as DNA: TGCGCCAGCAGCCGAGTACAACCCCTGGGCCCCTACAATGAGCAGTTCTTC. Translated, it gives CASSRVQPLGPYNEQFF.

There are a few counts of this clonotype. This chain uses TRBV25-1 with TRBJ2-7; possibly TRBD1 or TRBD2 for D (5 bases each). This CDR3 has 14 amino acids. CDR1 and CDR2 (germline): MGHDK, SYGVNS. Deletions cut 0 bases from V and 6 bases from J, with 12 bases between. CDR3 region: CASSEYGTTREQYF. Written as DNA, the CDR3 is TGTGCCAGCAGTGAATATGGGACCACACGCGAGCAGTACTTC.

This chain joins TRBV29-1 and TRBJ2-1, with D perhaps given as TRBD1 or TRBD2 (7 bases each). V was trimmed by 4 bases and J by 6 bases, leaving 13 bases between them. There are 13 residues in the CDR3. CDR1 and CDR2 (germline): SQVTM, ANQGSEA. The CDR3 bases are TGCAGCGTTGGGGCAGGGGGGGGCAATGAGCAGTTCTTC. It translates to CSVGAGGGNEQFF.

This clonotype was recorded many times. The rearrangement links TRBV7-2 to TRBJ2-7; 8 positions match TRBD2. This CDR3 contains 15 residues. V lost 1 base, J lost 3 bases, and 5 bases stayed unmatched. The germline gives CDR1 SGHTA, CDR2 FQGNSA. CDR3 DNA sequence: TGTGCCAGCAGCTTAGTGGTAGCGGGAAACTACGAGCAGTACTTC. Translated: CASSLVVAGNYEQYF.

The chain couples TRBV4-3 to TRBJ1-6; D is ambiguous. The ends were cut back, 6 bases at V and 5 bases at J, with 11 bases in the middle. The CDR3 has 14 amino acids. Germline lookup yields CDR1 LGHNA and CDR2 YSLEER. The CDR3 DNA reads TGCGCCAGCAGACCTACAGCCGATAATTCACCCCTCCACTTT. Its protein is CASRPTADNSPLHF.

CDR3 nucleotide sequence: TGCGCCAGCAGCCCAGACTGGGGGCAACAGCCCCAGCATTTT. Translated: CASSPDWGQQPQHF. The chain combines TRBV4-1 with TRBJ1-5; TRBD1 is a possible D gene (6 bases). Germline CDR1 reads MGHRA; CDR2 reads YSYEKL. CDR3 size: 14 residues. With 4 bases removed from V and 7 bases from J, the gap between germline ends came to 14 bases.

This clonotype appeared a few times. The gene calls are TRBV6-2 or TRBV6-3 and TRBJ1-6; D is possibly TRBD1 (5 bases). Germline lookup yields CDR1 MNHEY and CDR2 SVGEGT. V lost 7 bases to trimming and J lost 12 bases, with 13 bases between them. There are 12 residues in the CDR3. For the CDR3, the DNA is TGTGCCAGCACCTCGGGGCCTCAACCCCTCCACTTT. This encodes CASTSGPQPLHF.

This clonotype was recorded many times. This chain connects TRBV28 to TRBJ2-5, with 7 positions matching TRBD1. The length of the CDR3 is 13 residues. V was pared by 5 bases and J by 2 bases, with 2 bases of the junction left unmatched. CDR1 and CDR2 from the germline V gene are MDHEN and SYDVKM. In DNA form, the CDR3 reads TGTGCCAGCAGTAAGGGACAGCAAGAGACCCAGTACTTC. It codes for CASSKGQQETQYF.

This CDR3 is CASSSRLAASYNEQFF. The DNA for the CDR3 is TGTGCCAGCAGCTCACGACTAGCCGCGTCTTACAATGAGCAGTTCTTC. The chain carries TRBV7-3 and TRBJ2-1; 7 bases are shared with TRBD2. The V gene end was trimmed by 4 bases and the J gene end by 4 bases; junction bases not matched to a gene: 10. Germline V CDR1 and CDR2: SGHTA, FQGTGA. This CDR3 is built from 16 residues.

J is TRBJ2-1 and V is TRBV29-1; 9 bases line up with TRBD2. The V segment lost 3 bases and the J segment 8 bases; nucleotides outside the gene matches: 11. The CDR3 covers 15 residues. Germline lookup yields CDR1 SQVTM and CDR2 ANQGSEA. CDR3 sequence: CSVEEREAGEDEQFF. The DNA for the CDR3 is TGCAGCGTTGAGGAGCGGGAGGCCGGAGAGGATGAGCAGTTCTTC.

The table lists this clonotype with a few counts. In nucleotides, the CDR3 is TGCAGCGTTGCGGGTAGCGGGAGGGCGGCTCTTCTCAATGAGCAGTTCTTC. It yields the protein CSVAGSGRAALLNEQFF. The rearrangement joins TRBV29-1 to TRBJ2-1; 11 bases map to TRBD2. The CDR3 length is 17 residues. From germline, CDR1 is SQVTM and CDR2 ANQGSEA. V lost 4 bases to trimming and J lost 6 bases; unmatched junction nucleotides: 14.

Of note for this clonotype: A much larger clonotype is one base distant, so this may be a read error. The CDR3 loop reads CASSLGGGGHETQYF. CDR3 nucleotide sequence: TGTGCCAGCAGCTTGGGCGGAGGGGGCCATGAGACCCAGTACTTC. The rearrangement uses TRBV5-6 and TRBJ2-5, with D tentatively TRBD1 (7 bases). V dropped 0 bases and J dropped 5 bases, with 14 bases sitting between them. Germline CDR1 reads SGHDT; CDR2 reads YYEEEE. This CDR3 spans 15 amino acids.